This record concerns one TCR beta chain sequence. Its antigen is unknown. J was trimmed by 4 bases and V by 7 bases; bases with no gene match: 8. CDR1 is SQVTM, CDR2 ANQGSEA, per germline. This CDR3 has 13 residues. This record comes from a study of cytomegalovirus exposure and HLA in healthy donors. Overall study results and limits: In a later analysis, HLA-C alleles had the fewest associated TCRs, DRB1 alleles the most. The study labeled about 160 TCR beta chains cytomegalovirus-associated.

PCR primers comprised 60 Vbeta and 13 Jbeta primers. The repertoire was sequenced with immunoSEQ multiplex PCR; TCRdb's copy has only in-frame clones and lacks some. This sample has 25,000 to 40,000 clones; about 60% occur once, and the top ten carry about 20%. This TCR was sampled from a middle-aged man in good health and CMV-seropositive. Sequencing was carried out using PBMCs. The chain employs TRBV29-1 and TRBJ1-2; 8 nucleotides match TRBD1. This CDR3 is CSGLDRAGYGYTF. The CDR3 nucleotides are TGCAGCGGCTTGGACAGGGCTGGCTATGGCTACACCTTC.